This T cell receptor beta chain was retrieved from a study of cytomegalovirus exposure and HLA in healthy donors. A remark on this clone: The antigen remains undetermined.

PCR used 60 Vbeta primers and 13 Jbeta primers. The table came from immunoSEQ multiplex PCR; TCRdb's copy has only in-frame clones and leaves some out. The sample holds some 180,000 clones, roughly 74% seen once. Study observations and caveats: In a later analysis, V- and J-gene trimming of beta chains associated with a DCLRE1C missense variant, replicated independently. The authors listed 150 to 200 TCR beta chains as cytomegalovirus-associated.

Trimming pared 5 bases from V and 5 bases from J, leaving 25 bases between. Germline lookup yields CDR1 SGHAT and CDR2 FQNNGV. This CDR3 region has 17 residues. This chain uses TRBV11-2 with TRBJ2-7; D may be TRBD1 (5 bases). Sample: PBMCs. The sequence derives from a woman in her 30s in good health and CMV-seronegative. The CDR3 protein is CASSNLITQQDGNEQYF. CDR3 nucleotide sequence: TGTGCCAGCAGCAATCTCATCACCCAACAGGACGGAAACGAGCAGTACTTC. The whole variable domain, remainder taken from reference TRBV11-2 and TRBJ2-7, is EAGVAQSPRYKIIEKRQSVAFWCNPISGHATLYWYQQILGQGPKLLIQFQNNGVVDDSQLPKDRFSAERLKGVDSTLKIQPAKLEDSAVYLCASSNLITQQDGNEQYFGPGTRLTVT.